Following are 10 T cell receptor beta chains from one sample sequenced in a study of cytomegalovirus exposure and HLA in healthy donors (dated by TCRdb to about 2017). The library was generated by the immunoSEQ multiplex PCR assay. For the multiplex PCR, a mixture combining 60 forward primers for TCR Vbeta segments and 13 reverse primers for TCR Jbeta segments was used. Here the immuneACCESS table is served through TCRdb, limited to in-frame sequences with V and J called. Missing clones are a known gap in these copies; in checked studies unresolved V genes cover under half, and the rest lacks a known reason. Within this sample are approximately 100,000 clones, with 85% of them counted one time only. About 7.2% of the sample is in the top ten clones. The sample consisted of PBMCs. The receptors stem from a man in his forties or fifties in good health and CMV-seropositive.

This chain joins TRBV9 and TRBJ1-1; weak D call: TRBD1 (6 bases). V lost 3 bases and J 2 bases, leaving 14 bases between the germline ends. Germline CDR1 reads SGDLS; CDR2 reads YYNGEE. The CDR3 is 15 residues long. CDR3 bases: TGTGCCAGCAGCGCGGAAGGGGGAAAAAACACTGAAGCTTTCTTT. It yields the protein CASSAEGGKNTEAFF.

This clone appeared a few times. V usage is TRBV6-1 and J usage is TRBJ1-1; TRBD1 is a possible D gene (5 bases). Trimming took 1 base from V and 7 from J, leaving 16 bases between them. The CDR3 consists of 15 residues. The germline CDR1 and CDR2 sequences are MNHNS and SASEGT. The CDR3 sequence is CASSEGGRRVSEAFF. CDR3 coding DNA: TGTGCCAGCAGTGAAGGGGGCCGTAGGGTGAGTGAAGCTTTCTTT.

This chain connects TRBV18 to TRBJ1-1, with 8 positions matching TRBD1. The CDR3 runs to 16 residues. Germline V gene lookup returns CDR1 KGHSH and CDR2 LQKENI. Losses at the gene ends were 4 bases for V and 1 base for J; bases not matched to a gene: 8. The CDR3: CASSLVQGQANTEAFF. The CDR3 DNA reads as TGTGCCAGCTCACTCGTCCAGGGACAGGCGAACACTGAAGCTTTCTTT.

V is TRBV4-1 and J is TRBJ2-1; D perhaps matches TRBD2 (6 bases). Germline loops: CDR1 MGHRA, CDR2 YSYEKL. The CDR3 runs 17 residues. The ends were cut back, 0 bases at V and 4 bases at J, with 16 bases in the middle. CDR3 residues: CASSQEGGGLRYNEQFF. The CDR3 nucleotides read TGCGCCAGCAGCCAAGAAGGTGGGGGGTTGCGTTACAATGAGCAGTTCTTC.

The chain links TRBV28 to TRBJ2-7; D is ambiguous. Trimming took 5 bases from V and 2 from J, leaving 7 bases between them. From germline, CDR1 is MDHEN and CDR2 SYDVKM. The CDR3 consists of 12 residues. The CDR3 nucleotides are TGTGCCAGCAGTCGGTCGACCTACGAGCAGTACTTC. Translating gives CASSRSTYEQYF.

V is TRBV27 and J is TRBJ2-3; D is perhaps TRBD2 (7 bases). CDR3 length: 16 residues. Germline CDR1 MNHEY, CDR2 SMNVEV (reference sequence). With 2 bases removed from V and 4 bases from J, the gap between germline ends came to 16 bases. In DNA form, the CDR3 reads TGTGCCAGCAGTTTAGGAGGGGGGGGCCGCGCAGATACGCAGTATTTT. It codes for CASSLGGGGRADTQYF.

The rearrangement uses TRBV7-8 and TRBJ1-2; D is unclear. CDR1 SGHVS and CDR2 FQNEAQ come from the germline V gene. This CDR3 region has 12 residues. Trimming took off 0 bases at V and 4 bases at J, with 3 bases between the two ends. The CDR3 region has the DNA TGTGCCAGCAGCTTAGCCAGCTATGGCTACACCTTC. Encoded protein: CASSLASYGYTF.

The CDR3 loop reads CASEGWGGGTEAFF. CDR3 sequence (DNA): TGTGCCAGTGAAGGGTGGGGTGGAGGCACTGAAGCTTTCTTT. The chain employs TRBV19 and TRBJ1-1; D call uncertain. V shed 8 bases and J shed 4 bases, with 17 bases lying between them. Germline CDR1 LNHDA, CDR2 SQIVND (reference sequence). The CDR3 length is 14 residues. The full variable domain, rest sourced from reference TRBV19 and TRBJ1-1, is DGGITQSPKYLFRKEGQNVTLSCEQNLNHDAMYWYRQDPGQGLRLIYYSQIVNDFQKGDIAEGYSVSREKKESFPLTVTSAQKNPTAFYLCASEGWGGGTEAFFGQGTRLTVV.

This clone was seen just once. The rearrangement uses TRBV7-3 and TRBJ2-7; D possibly corresponds to TRBD1 (5 bases). Trimming cost V 2 bases and J 6 bases, with 11 bases left between them. The CDR3 length is 13 residues. From germline, CDR1 is SGHTA and CDR2 FQGTGA. Here the CDR3 reads CASSLGPQGEQYF. As DNA, the CDR3 is TGTGCCAGCAGCTTAGGGCCCCAGGGCGAGCAGTACTTC.

The gene calls are TRBV7-9 and TRBJ1-1, with TRBD1 matching 7 bases. The V segment lost 2 bases and the J segment 4 bases; nucleotides outside the gene matches: 4. The CDR3 length is 14 residues. Germline loops: CDR1 SEHNR, CDR2 FQNEAQ (reference sequence). CDR3 DNA: TGTGCCAGCAGCTTAACAGGGGTTTCCACTGAAGCTTTCTTT. This codes for CASSLTGVSTEAFF.